These 18 T cell receptor beta chains were all obtained from the same sample, sequenced in a study of CD8+ T cells in alopecia areata. It was cDNA, reverse transcribed from extracted RNA, that served as the sequencing template. Method: immunoSEQ multiplex PCR; TCRdb's copy keeps in-frame clones and lacks some. The sample holds fewer than 100,000 clones, around 44% seen once. The material sequenced was CD4+ T cells sorted from blood. These TCRs come from a human donor with alopecia areata.

This clone was detected a few times. This sequence joins TRBV15 and TRBJ1-2, with D unclear. The CDR3 is 13 amino acids. Looked up from germline, CDR1 is LNHNV and CDR2 is YYDKDF (reference sequence). Deletions cut 0 bases from V and 8 bases from J, with 10 bases between. CDR3 sequence reads: CATSRDLLRGYTF. Here the CDR3 DNA reads TGTGCCACCAGCAGAGACTTACTCAGGGGCTACACCTTC.

The gene calls are TRBV6-5 and TRBJ2-5; 8 bases match TRBD1. After removal of 6 bases from V and 5 bases from J, the junction contained 11 bases not matched to a gene. The CDR3 runs 15 residues. Germline CDR1 and CDR2: MNHEY and SVGAGI. The DNA for the CDR3 is TGTGCCAGCAGCCGATCAGGGGGCGATTGGGAGACCCAGTACTTC. Translated: CASSRSGGDWETQYF.

This clone showed up just a few times. The chain combines TRBV21-1 with TRBJ2-4; TRBD2 was called by the table and not checked on the DNA. TRBV21-1 is a listed pseudogene. CDR3 length: 15 amino acids. CDR3 sequence: CASSKGRRAKNIQYF. CDR3 nucleotide sequence: TGTGCCAGCAGCAAAGGCAGGAGGGCCAAAAACATTCAGTACTTC.

This rearrangement joins TRBV5-4 to TRBJ2-4; D is unresolved. The CDR3 is 14 residues long. The V end lost 3 bases, the J end lost 0 bases, and 7 bases lay between the germline ends. The germline CDR1 and CDR2 sequences are SGHNT and YYREEE (reference sequence). The CDR3 spells CASSWDGAKNIQYF. The CDR3 DNA is TGTGCCAGCAGCTGGGATGGAGCCAAAAACATTCAGTACTTC.

The chain recombines TRBV7-2 with TRBJ2-3; D not certain. The CDR3 runs to 15 residues. The ends were cut back, 1 base at V and 2 bases at J, with 10 bases in the middle. The germline gives CDR1 SGHTA, CDR2 FQGNSA. CDR3 loop: CASSLGFYYTDTQYF. CDR3 nucleotides: TGTGCCAGCAGCTTAGGGTTCTACTACACAGATACGCAGTATTTT.

The V gene is TRBV29-1, the J gene TRBJ2-7, with 7 bases aligning to TRBD2. After removal of 2 bases from V and 1 base from J, the junction contained 11 bases not matched to a gene. Germline CDR1 SQVTM, CDR2 ANQGSEA. The CDR3 sequence is 16 residues long. Here the CDR3 DNA reads TGCAGCGTTGAATTGCCGCGGGGGTCTCTATCCTACGAGCAGTACTTC. Translating it yields CSVELPRGSLSYEQYF.

The rearrangement joins TRBV29-1 to TRBJ2-1, with 8 bases that match TRBD2. This CDR3 spans 12 amino acids. V lost 6 bases to trimming and J lost 6 bases; unmatched junction nucleotides: 4. Germline-derived CDR1 and CDR2 are SQVTM and ANQGSEA. The CDR3: CSVGSGSNEQFF. The CDR3 DNA is TGCAGCGTGGGCAGCGGGAGCAATGAGCAGTTCTTC.

The rearrangement links TRBV29-1 to TRBJ2-3; tentative D call: TRBD2 (6 bases). V dropped 4 bases and J dropped 11 bases, with 19 bases sitting between them. The germline V gene encodes CDR1 SQVTM and CDR2 ANQGSEA. The CDR3 extends over 13 amino acids. The CDR3 region has the DNA TGCAGCGTTGGCGGGACTCGGAATGGGAGGCAGTATTTT. It translates to CSVGGTRNGRQYF.

This clone is a singleton in its sample. This sequence joins TRBV30 and TRBJ2-3, with 9 bases that match TRBD1. After removal of 3 bases from V and 6 bases from J, the junction contained 4 bases not matched to a gene. The CDR3 contains 13 residues. Germline V gene lookup returns CDR1 GTSNPN and CDR2 SVGIG (reference sequence). CDR3 bases: TGTGCCTGGAGCCGACAGGGGGGGGATACGCAGTATTTT. It specifies CAWSRQGGDTQYF.

In the case of this clone: Other DNA sequences from this sample encode an identical CDR3 as well. The CDR3 spells CASKSGANVLTF. The DNA for the CDR3 is TGTGCCAGCAAATCTGGGGCCAACGTCCTGACTTTC. V usage is TRBV28 and J usage is TRBJ2-6; D is uncertain. CDR3 length: 12 residues. V gave up 7 bases and J gave up 1 base, with 2 bases separating them. Germline V lookup: CDR1 MDHEN, CDR2 SYDVKM.

This clone was seen more than once but under ten times. The chain links TRBV28 to TRBJ2-7; D is possibly TRBD1 or TRBD2 (7 bases each). CDR3 size: 14 residues. CDR1 and CDR2 from the germline V gene are MDHEN and SYDVKM. Trimming cost V 7 bases and J 3 bases, with 16 bases left between them. The CDR3 sequence is CASKKTGRVYEQYF. As DNA, the CDR3 is TGTGCCAGCAAGAAGACAGGGAGGGTCTACGAGCAGTACTTC.

The genes are TRBV30 and TRBJ2-5; the D gene could be TRBD1 or TRBD2 (5 bases each). CDR1 and CDR2 (germline): GTSNPN, SVGIG (reference sequence). CDR3 length: 13 residues. Trimming removed 2 bases from V and 1 base from J, with 8 bases in between. CDR3 loop: CAWSSGPQETQYF. CDR3 sequence (DNA): TGTGCCTGGAGTTCGGGGCCCCAAGAGACCCAGTACTTC.

The table lists this clone with a few counts. The chain couples TRBV29-1 to TRBJ2-7; D is ambiguous. The CDR3 is made up of 11 amino acids. The germline CDR1 and CDR2 sequences are SQVTM and ANQGSEA. Between the trimmed V and J ends, which lost 1 base and 5 bases, there was a span of 6 bases. The CDR3 is CSVEGVNEQYF. DNA of the CDR3: TGCAGCGTTGAAGGGGTCAACGAGCAGTACTTC.

CDR3 coding DNA: TGCAGCGTTGCTACAGGGACTAACTATGGCTACACCTTC. Translated: CSVATGTNYGYTF. The chain uses TRBV29-1 and TRBJ1-2; maybe TRBD1 (6 bases). The germline CDR1 and CDR2 sequences are SQVTM and ANQGSEA. V was shortened by 4 bases and J by 0 bases, with 9 bases between the two germline ends. The CDR3 covers 13 residues. Together with reference TRBV29-1 and TRBJ1-2, the CDR3 gives the full variable domain: SAVISQKPSRDICQRGTSLTIQCQVDSQVTMMFWYRQQPGQSLTLIATANQGSEATYESGFVIDKFPISRPNLTFSTLTVSNMSPEDSSIYLCSVATGTNYGYTFGSGTRLTVV.

In the case of this clone: At one of its ends the junction is not consistent with the germline gene, which may arise from a read error. The rearrangement links TRBV30 to TRBJ2-7; tentatively, D is TRBD1 (5 bases). Germline CDR1 and CDR2: GTSNPN and SVGIG (reference sequence). CDR3 length: 14 amino acids. The CDR3 DNA reads as TGTGCCTGGAGTTTGGGGCTCCGCTCCTACGGGCAGTACTTC. Translated, it gives CAWSLGLRSYGQYF.

This clone was counted only a few times. The chain has TRBV29-1 and TRBJ2-5, with 7 bases aligning to TRBD1. The CDR3 runs to 12 residues. With 6 bases clipped from V and 4 bases from J, the junction kept 5 bases outside the gene matches. Germline loops: CDR1 SQVTM, CDR2 ANQGSEA. CDR3 region: CSVLGQVETQYF. The CDR3 DNA reads TGCAGCGTCCTAGGACAGGTAGAGACCCAGTACTTC.

The chain carries TRBV29-1 and TRBJ2-1; D perhaps matches TRBD1 (5 bases). V lost 6 bases and J 8 bases, leaving 20 bases between the germline ends. CDR1 and CDR2 from the germline V gene are SQVTM and ANQGSEA. The CDR3 sequence is 14 residues long. The CDR3 DNA follows: TGCAGCGTGGGGCCTCGCGTCAGGATGGATGAGCAGTTCTTC. It codes for CSVGPRVRMDEQFF.

The genes are TRBV14 and TRBJ2-1; 8 positions agree with TRBD2. Germline-derived CDR1 and CDR2 are SGHDN and FVKESK. V dropped 2 bases and J dropped 2; count of bases not matched to a gene: 2. CDR3 size: 15 residues. CDR3 sequence reads: CASSQSSGTYNEQFF. Here the CDR3 DNA reads TGTGCCAGCAGCCAAAGTAGCGGGACCTACAATGAGCAGTTCTTC.